The count of the clone carrying this TCR beta chain is one. The antigen is not known. Together with a sample-barcoded 5' primer, a J-beta primer mix was included in a second PCR lasting roughly 6 to 12 cycles. TCRdb reanalysed the 5' RACE reads using MiXCR and keeps one entry per CDR3 protein. This repertoire shows some 1,500,000 distinct CDR3 sequences, approximately 43% found once; its top ten account for about 4%. Extraction of total RNA produced a minimum of 5 micrograms from each sample. The data were obtained in a study of blood T cells in healthy people across ages. Germline V gene lookup returns CDR1 MNHNS and CDR2 SASEGT. After removal of 3 bases from V and 4 bases from J, the junction contained 2 bases not matched to a gene. The CDR3 contains 16 residues. Study results and limitations: While age rose, TCR beta diversity per million T cells dropped in a roughly linear way. Long-lived donors had more naive CD4+ cells and higher diversity than aged donors.

What was sequenced was blood. This clonotype originated in a woman aged 18-35 years in good health. The J gene is TRBJ2-2, the V gene TRBV6-1, with 13 bases lining up with TRBD2. The DNA for the CDR3 is TGTGCCAGCAGTGATGGACTAGCGGGAGCCACCGGGGAGCTGTTTTTT. Residues: CASSDGLAGATGELFF.